Each of the 16 T cell receptor beta chains below was sequenced from the same sample in a study of blood T cell repertoires in COVID-19. Here immunoSEQ multiplex PCR was the method, and the copy in TCRdb shows in-frame clones only, minus some. The sample yields about 88,000 clones, about 88% seen once. The sequencing sample was made of peripheral blood. The receptors here all came from a woman aged 80 or over with acute or convalescent COVID-19.

The chain is built from TRBV4-1 and TRBJ1-5; maybe TRBD1 (5 bases). CDR3 length: 16 residues. Trimming pared 1 base from V and 1 base from J, leaving 11 bases between. Germline assignment: CDR1 MGHRA and CDR2 YSYEKL. CDR3 in amino acids: CASSQVSGQSNQPQHF. The CDR3 coding sequence is TGCGCCAGCAGCCAAGTATCCGGACAAAGCAATCAGCCCCAGCATTTT.

The chain combines TRBV15 with TRBJ1-1; 8 positions match TRBD1. The V segment lost 3 bases and the J segment 7 bases; nucleotides outside the gene matches: 4. The CDR3 consists of 13 residues. The germline V gene encodes CDR1 LNHNV and CDR2 YYDKDF (reference sequence). This CDR3 reads CATSRDRAYEAFF. As DNA, the CDR3 is TGTGCCACCAGCAGGGACAGGGCGTATGAAGCTTTCTTT.

The chain is built from TRBV23-1 and TRBJ1-3, with 8 bases that match TRBD1. TRBV23-1 is an ORF; its function is uncertain. The junction had 16 bases not matched to a gene; V was cut back by 3 bases and J by 3 bases. This CDR3 is 19 amino acids long. The CDR3 DNA reads as TGCGCCAGCAGTCACCCCCCGACAGGGGTACTTTCTCATGGAAACACCATATATTTT. Protein product: CASSHPPTGVLSHGNTIYF.

J is TRBJ2-2 and V is TRBV7-2; D uncertain. CDR1 and CDR2 (germline): SGHTA, FQGNSA. This CDR3 has 16 residues. V gave up 1 base and J gave up 7 bases, with 16 bases separating them. The CDR3 sequence is CASSLVVTPLGGELFF. CDR3 nucleotide sequence: TGTGCCAGCAGCTTAGTGGTGACTCCCCTCGGCGGGGAGCTGTTTTTT.

The chain joins TRBV6-5 to TRBJ1-1; D is perhaps TRBD1 (5 bases). This CDR3 contains 14 residues. The germline V gene has CDR1 MNHEY and CDR2 SVGAGI. V was clipped by 6 bases and J by 4 bases, with 15 bases between them. The DNA for the CDR3 is TGTGCCAGCAGCTGGTGGGGGAGGGGCACTGAAGCTTTCTTT. Amino acid sequence: CASSWWGRGTEAFF.

This chain connects TRBV5-1 to TRBJ2-6; D is ambiguous. V was clipped by 0 bases and J by 0 bases, with 10 bases between them. This CDR3 has 17 amino acids. From germline, CDR1 is SGHRS and CDR2 YFSETQ. CDR3 region: CASSLDTATSGANVLTF. As DNA, the CDR3 is TGCGCCAGCAGCTTGGACACAGCCACCTCTGGGGCCAACGTCCTGACTTTC.

The gene calls are TRBV19 and TRBJ1-1, with TRBD1 as a possible D gene (6 bases). V was cut by 3 bases and J by 5 bases, with 10 bases left in between. The CDR3 runs to 13 residues. Germline V gene sequence: CDR1 LNHDA, CDR2 SQIVND (reference sequence). The CDR3 DNA sequence: TGTGCCAGTAGTATCGGCACAGGGACTGAAGCTTTCTTT. As protein: CASSIGTGTEAFF.

This chain connects TRBV7-2 to TRBJ2-1; 7 bases match TRBD2. In germline, CDR1 is SGHTA, CDR2 FQGNSA. V gave up 2 bases and J gave up 3 bases; unmatched junction bases: 4. The CDR3 consists of 15 residues. The CDR3 is CASSLRGVVYNEQFF. The CDR3 DNA reads as TGTGCCAGCAGCTTACGGGGGGTGGTCTACAATGAGCAGTTCTTC. Combining the CDR3 with reference TRBV7-2 and TRBJ2-1 gives the whole variable domain GAGVSQSPSNKVTEKGKDVELRCDPISGHTALYWYRQSLGQGLEFLIYFQGNSAPDKSGLPSDRFSAERTGGSVSTLTIQRTQQEDSAVYLCASSLRGVVYNEQFFGPGTRLTVL.

The chain has TRBV29-1 and TRBJ2-3, with D hard to call. V was shortened by 7 bases and J by 4 bases, with 18 bases between the two germline ends. Per the germline V gene, CDR1 is SQVTM and CDR2 is ANQGSEA. CDR3 length: 14 residues. The CDR3 here is CSAGDTVVADTQYF. The CDR3 DNA sequence: TGCAGCGCCGGTGACACTGTTGTCGCAGATACGCAGTATTTT.

The chain uses TRBV5-6 and TRBJ1-2; possible D gene TRBD1, 6 bases. V lost 4 bases and J 2 bases, leaving 15 bases between the germline ends. This CDR3 has 15 residues. The germline gives CDR1 SGHDT, CDR2 YYEEEE. CDR3 protein: CASSENRAGNYGYTF. CDR3 sequence (DNA): TGTGCCAGCAGCGAAAACAGGGCAGGGAACTATGGCTACACCTTC. Drawing the rest from reference TRBV5-6 and TRBJ1-2, the complete variable domain is DAGVTQSPTHLIKTRGQQVTLRCSPKSGHDTVSWYQQALGQGPQFIFQYYEEEERQRGNFPDRFSGHQFPNYSSELNVNALLLGDSALYLCASSENRAGNYGYTFGSGTRLTVV.

The chain employs TRBV9 and TRBJ2-7; 13 bases are shared with TRBD2. This CDR3 has 15 amino acids. J gave up 5 bases and V 4 bases, and 6 bases lay outside the gene matches. Germline values: CDR1 SGDLS, CDR2 YYNGEE. For the CDR3, the DNA is TGTGCCAGCAGCCTTGGACTAGCGGGAGAAAACGAGCAGTACTTC. This encodes CASSLGLAGENEQYF.

This chain uses TRBV19 with TRBJ1-1; perhaps TRBD1 as D (6 bases). Germline V CDR1 and CDR2: LNHDA, SQIVND (reference sequence). Trimming cost V 3 bases and J 1 base, with 9 bases left between them. This CDR3 has 14 amino acids. CDR3 in amino acids: CASSINRANTEAFF. Written as DNA, the CDR3 is TGTGCCAGTAGTATCAACAGGGCGAACACTGAAGCTTTCTTT.

This chain connects TRBV6-5 to TRBJ2-1; D possibly corresponds to TRBD1 (5 bases). The CDR3 spans 16 residues. Germline CDR1 is MNHEY and CDR2 is SVGAGI. V gave up 4 bases and J gave up 5 bases, with 18 bases separating them. CDR3 loop: CASSSDIFPTNNEQFF. The CDR3 coding sequence is TGTGCCAGCAGTTCGGACATATTTCCGACAAACAATGAGCAGTTCTTC.

This clone was observed a single time. The chain is built from TRBV19 and TRBJ1-1, with D maybe TRBD1 (6 bases). CDR3 length: 15 residues. Looked up from germline, CDR1 is LNHDA and CDR2 is SQIVND (reference sequence). With 7 bases removed from V and 2 bases from J, the gap between germline ends came to 17 bases. The CDR3 region has the DNA TGTGCCAGTAAGCGAGAGGGGGTACTTAACACTGAAGCTTTCTTT. Its translation is CASKREGVLNTEAFF.

The rearrangement links TRBV6-5 to TRBJ1-3; no clear D. Trimming left V 10 bases short and J 0 bases short, with 7 bases between. The germline V gene has CDR1 MNHEY and CDR2 SVGAGI. The CDR3 length is 12 residues. CDR3 sequence: CATLPSGNTIYF. CDR3 sequence (DNA): TGTGCCACCCTACCCTCTGGAAACACCATATATTTT.

This chain links TRBV24-1 with TRBJ2-3; the D gene is possibly TRBD1 (5 bases). This CDR3 comprises 15 residues. Germline CDR1 is KGHDR and CDR2 is SFDVKD. V gave up 3 bases and J gave up 2 bases, with 11 bases separating them. The CDR3 bases are TGTGCCACCAGTGATGAAAGGGGCCACACAGATACGCAGTATTTT. Translated: CATSDERGHTDTQYF.